The source of this T cell receptor beta chain is a study of beta chain features in type 1 diabetes. CDR1 is SQVTM, CDR2 ANQGSEA, per germline. The germline V and J ends were trimmed by 7 bases and 4 bases, with 17 bases remaining between them. This CDR3 comprises 14 residues. CD4+ cells of the naive, central memory, regulatory and stem cell-like memory types were sorted via CD45RO/CCR7/CD25/CD127/CD95/CD27. This clone turned up a few times. Its antigen is still unknown. cDNA synthesis used the whole RNA isolate, giving expressed TCRB sequences. Repertoires were generated with immunoSEQ multiplex PCR, while TCRdb's copy carries only in-frame clones and drops some. The table includes around 260,000 clones, around 24% detected once. Study results and limitations: Amplification by PCR could prefer shorter templates, with the same effect in patients and controls. People with Type 1 diabetes carried modestly yet significantly shorter TCRB CDR3s in all four CD4+ subsets. Cells expressing TCR highly could be over-represented by cDNA sequencing. The naive, central memory and Treg TCRB repertoires showed an apparent similarity that was greater among patients than among healthy donors.

The rearrangement uses TRBV29-1 and TRBJ2-1; D possibly corresponds to TRBD2 (5 bases). Sequencing was carried out using naive CD4+ T cells from blood. The sequence was obtained from a woman aged 25 to 39 with type 1 diabetes. CDR3 residues: CSATDDSGYNEQFF. Written as DNA, the CDR3 is TGCAGCGCCACGGACGATTCGGGGTACAATGAGCAGTTCTTC.